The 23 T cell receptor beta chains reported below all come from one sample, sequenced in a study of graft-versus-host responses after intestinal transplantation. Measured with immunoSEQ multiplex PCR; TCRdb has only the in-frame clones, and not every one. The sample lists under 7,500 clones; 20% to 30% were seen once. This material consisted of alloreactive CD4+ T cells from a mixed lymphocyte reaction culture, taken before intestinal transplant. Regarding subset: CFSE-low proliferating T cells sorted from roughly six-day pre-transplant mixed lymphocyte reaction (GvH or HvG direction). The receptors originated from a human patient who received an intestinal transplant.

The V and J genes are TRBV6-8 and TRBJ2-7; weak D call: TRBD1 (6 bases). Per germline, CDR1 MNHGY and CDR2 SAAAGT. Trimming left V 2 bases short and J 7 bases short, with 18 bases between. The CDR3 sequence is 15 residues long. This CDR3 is CASSYPSTGFGEQYF. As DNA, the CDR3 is TGTGCCAGCAGTTACCCGTCGACAGGCTTCGGAGAGCAGTACTTC.

CDR3 DNA: TGTGCCAGCAGCCAGGGGGATACGCAGTATTTT. This gives the protein CASSQGDTQYF. The chain is built from TRBV7-9 and TRBJ2-3; weak D call: TRBD1 (6 bases). V lost 5 bases to trimming and J lost 6 bases, with 6 bases between them. CDR1 and CDR2 (germline): SEHNR, FQNEAQ (reference sequence). The CDR3 sequence is 11 residues long.

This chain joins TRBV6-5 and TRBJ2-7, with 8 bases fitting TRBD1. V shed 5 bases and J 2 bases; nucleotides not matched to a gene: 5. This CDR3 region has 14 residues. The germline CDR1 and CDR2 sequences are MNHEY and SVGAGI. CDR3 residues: CASSADRAAYEQYF. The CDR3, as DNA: TGTGCCAGCAGTGCGGACAGGGCGGCCTACGAGCAGTACTTC.

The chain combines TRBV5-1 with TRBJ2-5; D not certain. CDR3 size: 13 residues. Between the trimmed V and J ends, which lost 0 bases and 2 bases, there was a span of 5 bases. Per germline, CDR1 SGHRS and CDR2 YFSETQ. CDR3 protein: CASSLVWQETQYF. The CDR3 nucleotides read TGCGCCAGCAGCTTGGTTTGGCAAGAGACCCAGTACTTC.

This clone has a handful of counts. The CDR3 coding sequence is TGCAGCGTAGCTACAGGGGTCCAAGAGACCCAGTACTTC. Protein: CSVATGVQETQYF. The chain combines TRBV29-1 with TRBJ2-5, with 7 bases that match TRBD1. Germline V gene lookup returns CDR1 SQVTM and CDR2 ANQGSEA. The V segment lost 6 bases and the J segment 1 base; nucleotides outside the gene matches: 5. The CDR3 has 13 amino acids.

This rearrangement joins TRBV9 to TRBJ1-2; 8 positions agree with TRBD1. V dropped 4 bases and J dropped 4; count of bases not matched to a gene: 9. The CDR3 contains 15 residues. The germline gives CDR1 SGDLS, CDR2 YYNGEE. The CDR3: CASSPLGQGGYGYTF. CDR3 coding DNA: TGTGCCAGCAGCCCCCTCGGACAGGGAGGCTATGGCTACACCTTC.

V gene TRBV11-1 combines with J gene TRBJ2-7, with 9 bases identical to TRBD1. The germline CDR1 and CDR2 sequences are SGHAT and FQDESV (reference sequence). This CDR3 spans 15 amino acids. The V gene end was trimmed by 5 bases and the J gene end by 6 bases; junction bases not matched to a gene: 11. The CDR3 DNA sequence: TGTGCCAGCAGCCCGGCGGGGACAGGGCGTCGCGAGCAGTACTTC. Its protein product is CASSPAGTGRREQYF.

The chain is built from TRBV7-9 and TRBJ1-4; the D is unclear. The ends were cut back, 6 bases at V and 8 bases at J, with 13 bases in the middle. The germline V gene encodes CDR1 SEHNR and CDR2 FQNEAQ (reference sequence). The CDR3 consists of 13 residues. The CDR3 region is CASSRPVGEKLFF. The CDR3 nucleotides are TGTGCCAGCAGTAGGCCAGTTGGAGAAAAACTGTTTTTT.

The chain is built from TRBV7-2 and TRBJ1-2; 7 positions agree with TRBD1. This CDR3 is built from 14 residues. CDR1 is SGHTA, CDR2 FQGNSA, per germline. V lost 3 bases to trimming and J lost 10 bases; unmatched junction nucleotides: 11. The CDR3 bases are TGTGCCAGCAGCTTCCTGACAGGGTCAGATGTCTACACCTTC. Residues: CASSFLTGSDVYTF.

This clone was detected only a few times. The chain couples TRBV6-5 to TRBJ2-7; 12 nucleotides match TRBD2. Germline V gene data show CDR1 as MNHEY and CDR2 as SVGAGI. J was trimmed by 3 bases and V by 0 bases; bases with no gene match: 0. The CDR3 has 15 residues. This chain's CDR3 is CASSYSTSGSYEQYF. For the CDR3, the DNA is TGTGCCAGCAGTTACTCGACTAGCGGGAGCTACGAGCAGTACTTC.

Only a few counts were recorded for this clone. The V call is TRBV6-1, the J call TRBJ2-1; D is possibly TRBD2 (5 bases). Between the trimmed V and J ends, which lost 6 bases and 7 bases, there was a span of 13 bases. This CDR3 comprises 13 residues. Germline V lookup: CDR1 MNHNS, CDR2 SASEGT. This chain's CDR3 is CASRSPPGNEQFF. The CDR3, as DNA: TGTGCCAGCAGGTCCCCCCCGGGGAATGAGCAGTTCTTC.

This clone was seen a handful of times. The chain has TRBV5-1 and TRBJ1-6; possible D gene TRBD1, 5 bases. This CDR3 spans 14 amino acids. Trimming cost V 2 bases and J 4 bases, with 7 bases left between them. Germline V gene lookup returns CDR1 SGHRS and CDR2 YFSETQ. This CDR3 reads CASSFSGYNSPLHF. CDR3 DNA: TGCGCCAGCAGCTTCTCAGGGTATAATTCACCCCTCCACTTT.

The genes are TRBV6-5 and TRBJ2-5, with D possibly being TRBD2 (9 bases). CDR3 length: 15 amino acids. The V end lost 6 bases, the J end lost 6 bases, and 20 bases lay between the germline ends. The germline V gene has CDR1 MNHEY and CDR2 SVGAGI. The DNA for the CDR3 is TGTGCCAGCAGAATGCAGGGGGCGGGAGGGCAGACCCAGTACTTC. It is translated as CASRMQGAGGQTQYF.

The CDR3 protein is CASGPAGGYTF. In DNA, the CDR3 is TGTGCCAGCGGACCCGCCGGGGGCTACACCTTC. The V call is TRBV5-4, the J call TRBJ1-2; no reliable D call. CDR3 length: 11 residues. CDR1 is SGHNT and CDR2 is YYREEE in the germline V gene (reference sequence). The V end was cut by 7 bases, the J end by 8 bases, with 12 bases between.

CDR3 loop: CASSYLQPVTGELFF. The CDR3 DNA reads TGTGCCAGCAGTTACCTCCAGCCGGTCACCGGGGAGCTGTTTTTT. The J gene is TRBJ2-2, the V gene TRBV6-5, with D unclear. CDR3 length: 15 residues. The ends were cut back, 2 bases at V and 4 bases at J, with 11 bases in the middle. The V gene's germline CDR1 is MNHEY and CDR2 SVGAGI.

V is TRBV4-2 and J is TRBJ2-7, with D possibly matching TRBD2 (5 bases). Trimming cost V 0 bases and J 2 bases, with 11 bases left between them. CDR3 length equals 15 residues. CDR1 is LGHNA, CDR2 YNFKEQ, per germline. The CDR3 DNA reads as TGTGCCAGCAGCCAAGACGGACTGGTCACCTACGAGCAGTACTTC. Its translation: CASSQDGLVTYEQYF.

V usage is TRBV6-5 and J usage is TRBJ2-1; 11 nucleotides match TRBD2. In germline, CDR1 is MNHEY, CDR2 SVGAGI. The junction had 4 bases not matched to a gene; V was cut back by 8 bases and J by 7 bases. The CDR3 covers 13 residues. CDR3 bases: TGTGCCAGCCTAGCGGGAGGACGAAATGAGCAGTTCTTC. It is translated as CASLAGGRNEQFF.

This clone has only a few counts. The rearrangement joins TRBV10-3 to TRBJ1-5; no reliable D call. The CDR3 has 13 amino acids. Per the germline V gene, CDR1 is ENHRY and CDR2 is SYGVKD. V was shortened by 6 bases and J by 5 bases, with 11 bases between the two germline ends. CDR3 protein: CAISSRHDQPQHF. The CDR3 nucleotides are TGTGCCATCAGCTCCCGACATGATCAGCCCCAGCATTTT.

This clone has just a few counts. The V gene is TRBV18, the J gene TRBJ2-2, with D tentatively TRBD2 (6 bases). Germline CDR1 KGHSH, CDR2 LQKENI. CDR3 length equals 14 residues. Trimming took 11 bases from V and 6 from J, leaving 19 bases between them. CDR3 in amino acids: CASFFTAGSGELFF. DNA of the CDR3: TGTGCCTCATTCTTCACGGCGGGGTCCGGGGAGCTGTTTTTT.

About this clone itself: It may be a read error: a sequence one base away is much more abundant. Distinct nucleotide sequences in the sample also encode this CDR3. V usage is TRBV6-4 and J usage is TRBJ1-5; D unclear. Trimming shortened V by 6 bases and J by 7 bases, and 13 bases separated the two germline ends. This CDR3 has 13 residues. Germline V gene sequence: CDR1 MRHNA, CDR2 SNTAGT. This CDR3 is CASSEQRGQPQHF. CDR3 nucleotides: TGTGCCAGCAGCGAGCAGCGAGGGCAGCCCCAGCATTTT.

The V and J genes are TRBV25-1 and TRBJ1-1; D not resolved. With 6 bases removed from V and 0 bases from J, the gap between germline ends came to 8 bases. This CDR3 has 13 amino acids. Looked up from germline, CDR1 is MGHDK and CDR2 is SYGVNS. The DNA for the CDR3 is TGTGCCAGCAGCAAAGGGATGAACACTGAAGCTTTCTTT. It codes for CASSKGMNTEAFF. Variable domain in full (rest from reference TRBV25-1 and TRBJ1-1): EADIYQTPRYLVIGTGKKITLECSQTMGHDKMYWYQQDPGMELHLIHYSYGVNSTEKGDLSSESTVSRIRTEHFPLTLESARPSHTSQYLCASSKGMNTEAFFGQGTRLTVV.

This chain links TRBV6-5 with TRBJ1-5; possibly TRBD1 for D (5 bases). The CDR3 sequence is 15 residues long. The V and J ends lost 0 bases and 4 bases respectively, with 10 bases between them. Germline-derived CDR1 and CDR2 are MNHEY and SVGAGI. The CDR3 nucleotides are TGTGCCAGCAGTTACTCGGGGGGGGGAAATCAGCCCCAGCATTTT. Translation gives CASSYSGGGNQPQHF.

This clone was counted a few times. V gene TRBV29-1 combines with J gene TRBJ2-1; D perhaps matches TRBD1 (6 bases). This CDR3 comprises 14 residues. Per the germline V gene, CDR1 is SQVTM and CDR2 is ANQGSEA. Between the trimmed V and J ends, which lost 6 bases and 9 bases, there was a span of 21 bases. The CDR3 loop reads CSVLRAGTRGEQFF. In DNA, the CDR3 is TGCAGCGTCCTGAGAGCCGGGACCAGGGGTGAGCAGTTCTTC.